The rows below give T cell receptor beta chains drawn from one sample of a study of CD8 T cells in Susac syndrome. TCRdb fed the immunoSEQ multiplex PCR reads into MiXCR, producing one record per CDR3 protein. This sample yields roughly 80,000 distinct CDR3 sequences, of which 94% are seen a single time; about 0.48% belongs to the top ten. Sequencing used CD8+ T cells from PBMCs. The receptors were gathered from a human donor with Susac syndrome. CDR3s include the opening cysteine and the closing phenylalanine or tryptophan. Fields, in order: V gene, D gene, J gene, clone size, CDR3 protein, CDR3 DNA. D genes are given only for firm matches. Clone size appears in some rows only: once, few, many, or a class for an expanded clone.

TRBV10-3,NA,TRBJ2-1,NA,CAISDGPWDEQFF,TGTGCCATCAGTGATGGGCCTTGGGATGAGCAGTTCTTC
TRBV30,NA,TRBJ2-7,NA,CAWSPGILPLREQYF,TGTGCCTGGAGTCCAGGGATACTACCACTACGGGAGCAGTACTTC
TRBV6-2/TRBV6-3,NA,TRBJ1-6,NA,CASTVARSSPLHF,TGTGCCAGCACCGTCGCCCGGAGCTCACCCCTCCACTTT
TRBV9,NA,TRBJ2-5,once,CASSVDVGTYQETQYF,TGTGCCAGCAGCGTAGACGTCGGGACTTACCAAGAGACCCAGTACTTC
TRBV7-6,TRBD1,TRBJ2-5,NA,CASSSIDRASETQYF,TGTGCCAGCAGCTCCATAGACAGGGCTTCTGAGACCCAGTACTTC
TRBV6-1,TRBD2,TRBJ2-1,NA,CASSPTSGGPYNEQFF,TGTGCCAGCAGTCCGACTAGCGGGGGCCCCTACAATGAGCAGTTCTTC
TRBV12-3/TRBV12-4,NA,TRBJ2-5,NA,CASTEGETQYF,TGTGCCAGCACCGAGGGGGAGACCCAGTACTTC
TRBV12-3/TRBV12-4,TRBD2,TRBJ2-1,NA,CASSPRLAGVPNEQFF,TGTGCCAGCAGCCCTCGACTAGCGGGGGTGCCCAATGAGCAGTTCTTC
TRBV27,NA,TRBJ2-7,NA,CASSLRGSASYEQYF,TGTGCCAGCAGTTTACGGGGGTCTGCTTCTTACGAGCAGTACTTC
TRBV18,NA,TRBJ1-1,NA,CASSPREGGEAFF,TGTGCCAGCTCACCACGGGAGGGAGGCGAAGCTTTCTTT
TRBV12-3/TRBV12-4,TRBD1,TRBJ1-5,once,CASSIQGLQPQHF,TGTGCCAGCAGTATACAGGGGTTACAGCCCCAGCATTTT
TRBV3-1,NA,TRBJ2-5,NA,CASSQGQLRQETQYF,TGTGCCAGCAGCCAAGGACAGTTAAGGCAAGAGACCCAGTACTTC
TRBV12-3/TRBV12-4,NA,TRBJ1-5,NA,CASSLGDSQPQHF,TGTGCCAGCAGTTTGGGGGATAGTCAGCCCCAGCATTTT
TRBV28,TRBD1,TRBJ1-2,NA,CASSAVGTGEDYGYTF,TGTGCCAGCAGCGCCGTGGGTACAGGGGAAGACTATGGCTACACCTTC
TRBV29-1,NA,TRBJ2-7,few,CSVLGGRRYEQYF,TGCAGCGTCTTAGGGGGGCGCAGGTACGAGCAGTACTTC
TRBV2,NA,TRBJ1-6,NA,CASSQPHREGSYNSPLHF,TGTGCCAGCAGTCAGCCACACAGGGAGGGCTCCTATAATTCACCCCTCCACTTT
TRBV7-9,TRBD1,TRBJ1-2,NA,CASTSNRGNYGYTF,TGTGCCAGCACCTCCAACAGGGGAAACTATGGCTACACCTTC
TRBV20-1,TRBD2,TRBJ2-2,NA,CSARDWEGNTGELFF,TGCAGTGCTAGAGACTGGGAGGGAAACACCGGGGAGCTGTTTTTT
TRBV29-1,TRBD1,TRBJ2-3,NA,CRRTGGDTQYF,TGCAGGAGGACAGGGGGCGATACGCAGTATTTT
TRBV10-2,NA,TRBJ1-2,NA,CASSESGANYGYTF,TGCGCCAGCAGTGAGTCTGGAGCTAACTATGGCTACACCTTC
TRBV13,NA,TRBJ1-6,NA,CASSQGRGGSPLHF,TGTGCCAGCAGCCAGGGGCGGGGTGGTTCACCCCTCCACTTT
TRBV6-4,TRBD2,TRBJ2-1,NA,CASSDSTSGGAEQFF,TGTGCCAGCAGTGACTCGACTAGCGGGGGGGCTGAGCAGTTCTTC
TRBV10-3,TRBD1,TRBJ2-7,once,CAISEGGTGSPYEQYF,TGTGCCATCAGTGAGGGTGGGACAGGGAGTCCCTACGAGCAGTACTTC
TRBV10-3,TRBD1,TRBJ2-7,NA,CAISEDRGKTYEQYF,TGTGCCATCAGTGAGGACAGGGGAAAAACCTACGAGCAGTACTTC
TRBV9,TRBD2,TRBJ2-4,NA,CASSDGGSGGHIQYF,TGTGCCAGCAGCGACGGGGGTAGCGGGGGACACATTCAGTACTTC
TRBV5-3,NA,TRBJ1-2,NA,CARSLVTGWSYGYTF,TGTGCCAGAAGCTTGGTGACCGGATGGAGCTATGGCTACACCTTC
TRBV9,TRBD2,TRBJ2-7,NA,CASSPGAGATYEQYF,TGTGCCAGCAGCCCTGGAGCGGGGGCCACCTACGAGCAGTACTTC
TRBV7-2,TRBD2,TRBJ2-5,NA,CASSLAVSGGETQYF,TGTGCCAGCAGCTTAGCAGTCAGCGGGGGGGAGACCCAGTACTTC
TRBV5-6,NA,TRBJ2-3,NA,CASSLTGVGADTQYF,TGTGCCAGCAGCTTGACGGGGGTAGGCGCAGATACGCAGTATTTT
TRBV20-1,TRBD2,TRBJ2-7,NA,CSAPSGGPYEQYF,TGCAGTGCTCCTAGCGGGGGACCCTACGAGCAGTACTTC
TRBV20-1,NA,TRBJ2-1,NA,CSPEYNEQFF,TGCAGTCCCGAATACAATGAGCAGTTCTTC
TRBV9,NA,TRBJ2-5,NA,CASSGGSRETQYF,TGTGCCAGCAGCGGCGGCAGCAGAGAGACCCAGTACTTC
TRBV7-8,NA,TRBJ2-3,NA,CASSPGLRADTQYF,TGTGCCAGCAGCCCGGGACTTAGGGCAGATACGCAGTATTTT
TRBV19,NA,TRBJ1-1,NA,CASSTRGEAFF,TGTGCCAGTAGTACCAGGGGTGAAGCTTTCTTT
TRBV12-3/TRBV12-4,NA,TRBJ2-7,NA,CASSPGGPPYEQYF,TGTGCCAGCAGTCCCGGCGGGCCTCCCTACGAGCAGTACTTC
TRBV20-1,TRBD1,TRBJ1-3,NA,CSAGTGTGNTIYF,TGCAGTGCCGGGACAGGGACTGGAAACACCATATATTTT
TRBV14,NA,TRBJ2-1,NA,CASSPYRVNEQFF,TGTGCCAGCAGCCCCTACAGGGTGAATGAGCAGTTCTTC
TRBV27,NA,TRBJ1-2,NA,CASSLSMTSLFYGYTF,TGTGCCAGCAGTTTATCGATGACATCTTTGTTCTATGGCTACACCTTC
TRBV5-1,NA,TRBJ2-3,once,CASSLDLSPGGTDTQYF,TGCGCCAGCAGCTTGGATCTTAGCCCCGGCGGCACAGATACGCAGTATTTT
TRBV7-9,TRBD1,TRBJ2-1,NA,CASSASKTGSGEQFF,TGTGCCAGCAGCGCCTCCAAGACAGGGTCTGGTGAGCAGTTCTTC
TRBV6-2/TRBV6-3,NA,TRBJ1-5,NA,CASSYFGNQPQHF,TGTGCCAGCAGTTACTTCGGCAATCAGCCCCAGCATTTT
TRBV7-9,NA,TRBJ2-3,NA,CASSYPLGALHRTDTQYF,TGTGCCAGCAGCTATCCTCTGGGGGCCCTACACCGCACAGATACGCAGTATTTT
TRBV7-9,TRBD1,TRBJ2-1,NA,CASSSAGTGYNEQFF,TGTGCCAGCAGCTCCGCCGGGACAGGATACAATGAGCAGTTCTTC
TRBV12-3/TRBV12-4,TRBD1,TRBJ1-6,NA,CASSPPRQGDSPLHF,TGTGCCAGCAGTCCTCCTAGACAGGGTGATTCACCCCTCCACTTT
TRBV5-4,NA,TRBJ2-2,NA,CASSLAGQLGTGELFF,TGTGCCAGCAGCTTGGCCGGCCAGCTGGGTACCGGGGAGCTGTTTTTT
TRBV14,NA,TRBJ2-7,NA,CASSLRRGYGEQYF,TGTGCCAGCAGCCTCCGTCGGGGGTACGGCGAGCAGTACTTC
TRBV20-1,TRBD1,TRBJ1-6,NA,CSAMTGVSPLHF,TGCAGTGCTATGACAGGGGTCTCACCCCTCCACTTT
TRBV7-9,NA,TRBJ2-1,NA,CASSHPLSREQFF,TGTGCCAGCAGTCACCCCCTCTCCCGTGAGCAGTTCTTC
TRBV6-5,TRBD2,TRBJ2-7,NA,CASSYVRRRGDPYEQYF,TGTGCCAGCAGTTACGTTAGGCGGCGGGGGGACCCCTACGAGCAGTACTTC
TRBV27,NA,TRBJ2-1,NA,CASSSSRQPYNEQFF,TGTGCCAGCAGTTCCTCTCGACAGCCATACAATGAGCAGTTCTTC
TRBV20-1,NA,TRBJ2-7,NA,CSASSGGPSYEQYF,TGCAGTGCTAGTTCTGGGGGGCCCTCCTACGAGCAGTACTTC
TRBV20-1,NA,TRBJ2-1,NA,CSARPMGVSEQFF,TGCAGTGCTAGACCGATGGGTGTAAGTGAGCAGTTCTTC
TRBV5-6,NA,TRBJ2-3,NA,CACASTPWDTQYF,TGTGCCTGCGCCTCAACACCGTGGGATACGCAGTATTTT
TRBV11-1,NA,TRBJ1-4,NA,CASGLTSNEKLFF,TGTGCCAGCGGATTAACCTCAAATGAAAAACTGTTTTTT
TRBV7-9,NA,TRBJ2-7,NA,CASSSDPLKWEQYF,TGTGCCAGCAGCTCAGACCCGCTAAAGTGGGAGCAGTACTTC